This T cell receptor (beta chain) appears in the sequencing data of a study of T cell repertoires in cytomegalovirus infection. About the research overall: TCR beta signatures that were public indicated CMV infection and matching HLA type. Overall study results and limits: Adding up the frequency of public TCR beta families identified people who carried CMV plus the relevant HLA. CMV-specific TCR beta clonotypes restricted by HLA-C dominated the ex vivo response.

Trimming stripped 5 bases from V and 2 bases from J, with 12 bases between. In germline, CDR1 is SGHAT, CDR2 FQNNGV. CDR3 length: 14 residues. TCRdb re-analysed the reads in MiXCR, keeping a single row per CDR3 protein. The table has roughly 760,000 distinct CDR3 sequences, about a third seen once. In this sample, this clonotype turned up once. Its antigen remains unknown. This clonotype was sampled from a human donor in good health (CMV status not recorded). Some clones in this sample may be carry-over from other donors' samples. The chain combines TRBV11-2 with TRBJ1-2; D gene uncertain. The sample was PBMCs. The CDR3 DNA follows: TGTGCCAGCAGCGCGGACTGGGAGAACTATGGCTACACCTTC. The encoded protein is CASSADWENYGYTF.